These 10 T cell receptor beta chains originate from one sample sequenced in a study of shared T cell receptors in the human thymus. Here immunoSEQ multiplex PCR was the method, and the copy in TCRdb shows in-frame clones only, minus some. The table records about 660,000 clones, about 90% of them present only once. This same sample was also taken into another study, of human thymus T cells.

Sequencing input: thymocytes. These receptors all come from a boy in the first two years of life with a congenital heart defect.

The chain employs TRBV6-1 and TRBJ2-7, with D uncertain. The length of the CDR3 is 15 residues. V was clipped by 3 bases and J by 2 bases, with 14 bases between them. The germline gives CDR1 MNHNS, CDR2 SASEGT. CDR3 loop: CASSDLFDTTYEQYF. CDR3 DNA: TGTGCCAGCAGTGACTTGTTCGACACAACCTACGAGCAGTACTTC.

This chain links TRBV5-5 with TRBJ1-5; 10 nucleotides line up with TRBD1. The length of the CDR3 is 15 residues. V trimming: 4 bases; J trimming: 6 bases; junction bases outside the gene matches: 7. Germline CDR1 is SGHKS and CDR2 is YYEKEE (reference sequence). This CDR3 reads CASSLGQGESQPQHF. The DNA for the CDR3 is TGTGCCAGCAGCCTCGGACAGGGGGAGAGTCAGCCCCAGCATTTT.

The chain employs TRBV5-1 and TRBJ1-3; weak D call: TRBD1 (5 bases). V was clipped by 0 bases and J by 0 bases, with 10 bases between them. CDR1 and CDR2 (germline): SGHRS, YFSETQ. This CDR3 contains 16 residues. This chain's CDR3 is CASSLGAGNSGNTIYF. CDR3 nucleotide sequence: TGCGCCAGCAGCTTGGGGGCAGGGAACTCTGGAAACACCATATATTTT.

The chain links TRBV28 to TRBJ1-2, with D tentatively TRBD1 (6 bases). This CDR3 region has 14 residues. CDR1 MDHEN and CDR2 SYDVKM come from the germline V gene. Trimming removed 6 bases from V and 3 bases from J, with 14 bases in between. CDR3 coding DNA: TGTGCCAGCAGCCCTACAGGGAACGACTATGGCTACACCTTC. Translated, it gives CASSPTGNDYGYTF.

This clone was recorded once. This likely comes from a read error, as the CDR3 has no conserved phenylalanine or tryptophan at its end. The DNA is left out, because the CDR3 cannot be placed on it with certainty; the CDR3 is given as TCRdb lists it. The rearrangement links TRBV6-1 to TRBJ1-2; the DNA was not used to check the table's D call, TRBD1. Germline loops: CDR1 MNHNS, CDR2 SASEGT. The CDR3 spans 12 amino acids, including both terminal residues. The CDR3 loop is CASSTSTGSSHL.

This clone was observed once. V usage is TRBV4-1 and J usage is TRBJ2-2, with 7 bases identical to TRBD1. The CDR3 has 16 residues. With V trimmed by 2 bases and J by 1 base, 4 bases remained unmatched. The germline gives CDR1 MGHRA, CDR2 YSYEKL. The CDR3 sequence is CASSQLWTGNTGELFF. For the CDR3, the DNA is TGCGCCAGCAGCCAACTCTGGACAGGGAACACCGGGGAGCTGTTTTTT.

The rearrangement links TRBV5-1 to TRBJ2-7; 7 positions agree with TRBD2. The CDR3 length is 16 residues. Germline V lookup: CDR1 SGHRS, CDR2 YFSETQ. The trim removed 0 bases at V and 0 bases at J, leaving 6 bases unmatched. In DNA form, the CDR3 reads TGCGCCAGCAGCTTGGCCGGGACTACAACCTCCTACGAGCAGTACTTC. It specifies CASSLAGTTTSYEQYF.

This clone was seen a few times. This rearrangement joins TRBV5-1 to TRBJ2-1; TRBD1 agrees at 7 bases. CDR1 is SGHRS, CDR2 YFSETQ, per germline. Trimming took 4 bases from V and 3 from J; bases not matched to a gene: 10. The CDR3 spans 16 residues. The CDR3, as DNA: TGCGCCAGCAGCCCGGGACGACAGGGAGACTACAATGAGCAGTTCTTC. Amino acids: CASSPGRQGDYNEQFF.

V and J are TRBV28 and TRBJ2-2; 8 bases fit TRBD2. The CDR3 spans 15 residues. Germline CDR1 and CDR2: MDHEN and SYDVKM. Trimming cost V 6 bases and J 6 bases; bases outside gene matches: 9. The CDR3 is CASRTSGRSAGELFF. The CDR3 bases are TGTGCCAGCAGAACCAGCGGGAGATCGGCCGGGGAGCTGTTTTTT.

The CDR3 loop is CASRRGTQSTDTQYF. DNA of the CDR3: TGTGCCAGCAGACGCGGGACCCAGAGCACAGATACGCAGTATTTT. The V and J genes are TRBV2 and TRBJ2-3; TRBD2 is a possible D gene (6 bases). The germline gives CDR1 SNHLY, CDR2 FYNNEI. V was trimmed by 6 bases and J by 0 bases, leaving 13 bases between them. The CDR3 contains 15 residues.